The subject of this entry is one T cell receptor beta chain. These data belong to a study of blood T cell repertoires in COVID-19. Overall study: Collection of acute and convalescent COVID-19 samples took place in the United States, Italy and Spain. Sources were T cells, B-cell-depleted T cells, or PBMCs; the material itself was cDNA or gDNA.

How the authors handled the data: Reference gene primer amplification in the assay estimated nucleated cell counts. The protocol was immunoSEQ multiplex PCR, while the TCRdb copy is restricted to in-frame clones and leaves out a portion. V and J calls plus clone size are reproduced from that table; the DNA served to infer D and trimming. The sample holds 370,000 or so clones, roughly four fifths seen once. CDR1 is MGHRA, CDR2 YSYEKL, per germline. Trimming took off 4 bases at V and 3 bases at J, with 9 bases between the two ends. CDR3 length equals 13 residues. Sequenced sample: peripheral blood. This TCR was sampled from a human donor with acute or convalescent COVID-19. The donor label of this sample is uncertain. J is TRBJ1-1 and V is TRBV4-1; no clear D gene. The CDR3 here is CASSPDRDTEAFF. The CDR3 DNA is TGCGCCAGCAGCCCCGACCGGGACACTGAAGCTTTCTTT.